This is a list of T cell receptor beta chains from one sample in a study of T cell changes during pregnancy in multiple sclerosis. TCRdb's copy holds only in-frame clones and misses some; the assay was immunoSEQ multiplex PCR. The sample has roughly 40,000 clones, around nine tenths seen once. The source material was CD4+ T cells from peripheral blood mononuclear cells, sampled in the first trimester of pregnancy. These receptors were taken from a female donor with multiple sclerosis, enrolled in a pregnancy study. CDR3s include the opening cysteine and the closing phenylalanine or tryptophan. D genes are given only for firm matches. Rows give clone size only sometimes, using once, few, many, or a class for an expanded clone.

cdr3_nt: TGCAGCGTTTCAGCAGGGGAGAGGAGTTATGGCTACACCTTC
cdr3_aa: CSVSAGERSYGYTF
clone_size: NA
j_call: TRBJ1-2
v_call: TRBV29-1
d_call: NA

cdr3_nt: TGTGCCATCAGGGTAGGGGGTGAGGTCTCAGAGACCCAGTACTTC
cdr3_aa: CAIRVGGEVSETQYF
clone_size: NA
j_call: TRBJ2-5
v_call: TRBV10-3
d_call: NA

cdr3_nt: TGTGCCAGCACCCAAGGCATACTAGCGGGAGGACAAGAGACCCAGTACTTC
cdr3_aa: CASTQGILAGGQETQYF
clone_size: NA
j_call: TRBJ2-5
v_call: TRBV2
d_call: TRBD2

cdr3_nt: TGTGCCAGTAGGATAGGTCCGGGACTAGCGGGAGGCGAGCAGTTCTTC
cdr3_aa: CASRIGPGLAGGEQFF
clone_size: NA
j_call: TRBJ2-1
v_call: TRBV19
d_call: TRBD2

cdr3_nt: TGTGCCAGCAGCCCCGACCCGGGGGAAAACATTCAGTACTTC
cdr3_aa: CASSPDPGENIQYF
clone_size: once
j_call: TRBJ2-4
v_call: TRBV7-2
d_call: NA

cdr3_nt: TGCGCCAGCAGCTACGTAGCGGGAGGCGGTGATACGCAGTATTTT
cdr3_aa: CASSYVAGGGDTQYF
clone_size: NA
j_call: TRBJ2-3
v_call: TRBV5-1
d_call: TRBD2

cdr3_nt: TGTGCCAGTAGTATCCCCGGCCCGTCAGGCCAGCATTTT
cdr3_aa: CASSIPGPSGQHF
clone_size: NA
j_call: TRBJ1-5
v_call: TRBV19
d_call: NA

cdr3_nt: TGTGCCACCAGCAGAGGGGGGGGCCCAGATACGCAGTATTTT
cdr3_aa: CATSRGGGPDTQYF
clone_size: NA
j_call: TRBJ2-3
v_call: TRBV15
d_call: NA

cdr3_nt: TGTGCCAGCAGCTACGGGGGTTCGGAGCAGTACTTC
cdr3_aa: CASSYGGSEQYF
clone_size: NA
j_call: TRBJ2-7
v_call: TRBV11-1
d_call: NA

cdr3_nt: TGCAGCGTTGAAGCCCGACAGAACCCGAACACTGAAGCTTTCTTT
cdr3_aa: CSVEARQNPNTEAFF
clone_size: NA
j_call: TRBJ1-1
v_call: TRBV29-1
d_call: NA

cdr3_nt: TGCAGCGCCGCTTCACTGACTGAAGCTTTCTTT
cdr3_aa: CSAASLTEAFF
clone_size: few
j_call: TRBJ1-1
v_call: TRBV29-1
d_call: NA

cdr3_nt: TGTGCCAGCAGCTTACGACTCCCCCCGCGTGGAGATACGCAGTATTTT
cdr3_aa: CASSLRLPPRGDTQYF
clone_size: once
j_call: TRBJ2-3
v_call: TRBV5-8
d_call: NA

cdr3_nt: TGTGCCAGCAGTCTGGGGACAAACTTCGGACTAGCGGGAGCCGATGAGCAGTTCTTC
cdr3_aa: CASSLGTNFGLAGADEQFF
clone_size: few
j_call: TRBJ2-1
v_call: TRBV2
d_call: TRBD2

cdr3_nt: TGTGCCAGCAGCCGGGGGACTAGCGAGAGCTTCGAGCAGTACTTC
cdr3_aa: CASSRGTSESFEQYF
clone_size: NA
j_call: TRBJ2-7
v_call: TRBV5-4
d_call: TRBD2

cdr3_nt: TGTGCCAGCCATGCCTCTGCGGACTACAATGAGCAGTTCTTC
cdr3_aa: CASHASADYNEQFF
clone_size: NA
j_call: TRBJ2-1
v_call: TRBV28
d_call: NA

cdr3_nt: TGTGCCAGCAGTAAAGGGGTGGGGACAGGGACGTTCGAGCAGTACTTC
cdr3_aa: CASSKGVGTGTFEQYF
clone_size: NA
j_call: TRBJ2-7
v_call: TRBV6-1
d_call: TRBD1

cdr3_nt: TGCGCCAGCAGCGGGGGACTCGATACGCAGTATTTT
cdr3_aa: CASSGGLDTQYF
clone_size: NA
j_call: TRBJ2-3
v_call: TRBV5-1
d_call: NA

cdr3_nt: TGTGCCAGCAGCACCGGGACATATAGCAATCAGCCCCAGCATTTT
cdr3_aa: CASSTGTYSNQPQHF
clone_size: NA
j_call: TRBJ1-5
v_call: TRBV28
d_call: NA

cdr3_nt: TGTGCCAGCTCACCACCGACAGCCTACAATGAGCAGTTCTTC
cdr3_aa: CASSPPTAYNEQFF
clone_size: NA
j_call: TRBJ2-1
v_call: TRBV18
d_call: NA

cdr3_nt: TGCGCCAGCAGCCAAGGACCCACTAGCGGGCCGATCAATGAGCAGTTCTTC
cdr3_aa: CASSQGPTSGPINEQFF
clone_size: NA
j_call: TRBJ2-1
v_call: TRBV4-1
d_call: TRBD2

cdr3_nt: TGTGCCGTTTCAGGGCGGATCTACGAGCAGTACTTC
cdr3_aa: CAVSGRIYEQYF
clone_size: NA
j_call: TRBJ2-7
v_call: TRBV28
d_call: NA

cdr3_nt: TGTGCCAGCAGCTCCCGGTTTCCGGACACTGAAGCTTTCTTT
cdr3_aa: CASSSRFPDTEAFF
clone_size: once
j_call: TRBJ1-1
v_call: TRBV5-6
d_call: NA

cdr3_nt: TGTGCCATCAGTGGGCAGGACAGGCCTGCCTCTGGGGCCAACGTCCTGACTTTC
cdr3_aa: CAISGQDRPASGANVLTF
clone_size: NA
j_call: TRBJ2-6
v_call: TRBV10-3
d_call: TRBD1

cdr3_nt: TGTGCCAGCAGACAACCGGGACAAGGAGCGACTGGCTACACCTTC
cdr3_aa: CASRQPGQGATGYTF
clone_size: NA
j_call: TRBJ1-2
v_call: TRBV6-5
d_call: NA

cdr3_nt: TGTGCCAGCAGGGGGACAGGGGCCCCAGGGACCCAGTACTTC
cdr3_aa: CASRGTGAPGTQYF
clone_size: NA
j_call: TRBJ2-5
v_call: TRBV28
d_call: TRBD1

cdr3_nt: TGCGCCAGCAGCCATAAATCCGCAACAGGTACTGGGGCCAACGTCCTGACTTTC
cdr3_aa: CASSHKSATGTGANVLTF
clone_size: NA
j_call: TRBJ2-6
v_call: TRBV5-1
d_call: NA